This T cell receptor beta chain was profiled in a study of T cell repertoires and HLA-DP antigens. Study overall: Donor ages ranged from 18-to-29 to 60-to-69; two men, one woman. The study's findings and limits: Naive and memory CD4+ repertoires were not analysed separately.

Data came from immunoSEQ multiplex PCR; TCRdb stores just in-frame clones and leaves some out. The table has 75,000 to 90,000 clones, roughly nine tenths seen once; the top ten hold less than 2%. CDR3 length: 13 residues. The V end was cut by 5 bases, the J end by 0 bases, with 7 bases between. Germline CDR1 and CDR2: SGHVS and FNYEAQ. Concerning this clone itself: Its specificity is unknown.

This sequence was found in a man between 45 and 60 years old in good health and CMV-seronegative. The sample taken for sequencing was CD4+ T cells from PBMCs. The chain is built from TRBV7-6 and TRBJ2-5; no definite D call. CDR3 residues: CASSPHNQETQYF. DNA for the CDR3: TGTGCCAGCAGCCCCCACAACCAAGAGACCCAGTACTTC.